This T cell receptor beta chain came from a study of response to subunit inactivated influenza vaccine. A single record per CDR3 protein comes from TCRdb applying MiXCR to the RT-PCR reads. This sample carries 860,000 or so distinct CDR3 sequences, approximately 22% of them seen once, and the ten largest clones take 10%. A word on this clonotype: Its antigen is undetermined.

Study-level findings and limits: Researchers suggested that each seasonal influenza vaccination recruits few new T cells.

The sequence was obtained from a man aged 45-65 years who received an inactivated influenza vaccine. This specimen was PBMCs from blood, taken roughly 5 days after vaccination.

The CDR3: CASSLYVSAYNEQFF. CDR3 in DNA: TGCGCCAGCAGCTTGTATGTTAGCGCTTACAATGAGCAGTTCTTC. The chain employs TRBV5-1 and TRBJ2-1; D perhaps matches TRBD2 (5 bases). The CDR3 runs 15 residues. The germline gives CDR1 SGHRS, CDR2 YFSETQ. V was trimmed by 1 base and J by 4 bases, leaving 12 bases between them.